Sequencing of this T cell receptor (beta chain) was carried out in a study of T cell changes during pregnancy in multiple sclerosis (dated by TCRdb to the late 2010s). In terms of the full investigation: In women with multiple sclerosis, the researchers looked at how the T cell repertoire shifted as pregnancy progressed.

A note on this clone: Its antigen remains undetermined. No much larger clonotype is one base removed from it; base qualities were not supplied.

The method behind the library was the immunoSEQ multiplex PCR assay. The table comes from immuneACCESS by way of TCRdb, which keeps in-frame sequences with V and J called. Part of the clones is missing from these tables; in studies checked, under half for an unresolved V gene and the rest for unknown reasons. Within this sample are about 92,000 clones, with 80% to 95% of them counted one time only. Jointly, the top ten make up approximately 1.4% of the sample. The junction shows trimming of 5 bases on V and 4 bases on J, and the gene matches do not reach 19 bases of it. CDR1 and CDR2 are drawn from the germline V gene: LGHNT, FRNRAP. From cysteine to phenylalanine, the CDR3 is 19 amino acids long. Just the 57-base CDR3 DNA is kept, in frame starting at base 1.

This receptor was taken from a female donor with multiple sclerosis, enrolled in a pregnancy study. The chain couples TRBV12-5 to TRBJ1-5; 8 bases in the junction line up with TRBD1. Sequencing used peripheral blood, obtained in the first trimester of pregnancy. CDR3 region: CASGPWELRQGSWNQPQHF. The base sequence is TGTGCTAGTGGTCCGTGGGAACTGAGACAGGGGAGTTGGAATCAGCCCCAGCATTTT.